The 12 T cell receptor beta chains given below trace back to one sample, sequenced in a study of tumor and adjacent non-tumor tissue in lung cancer. A modified ARM-PCR protocol with three rounds of nested PCR amplified TCRbeta. One entry per CDR3 protein, called by TCRdb with MiXCR from the multiplex PCR reads. The sample includes 45,000 to 65,000 distinct CDR3 sequences, about 80% of them seen just once. The template was RNA from unsorted bulk tissue. The normal lung tissue was taken more than 3 cm from the tumor edge. Sequencing was performed on distant non-tumor lung tissue. These receptor sequences come from a woman aged 55 to 70 with non-small cell lung cancer.

This clonotype is deemed medium-sized. This chain joins TRBV4-3 and TRBJ2-3; the D is unclear. V dropped 0 bases and J dropped 2 bases, with 9 bases sitting between them. The CDR3 length is 15 residues. Germline V gives CDR1 LGHNA, CDR2 YSLEER. CDR3 in amino acids: CASSQEGVNTDTQYF. The CDR3 DNA is TGCGCCAGCAGCCAAGAAGGCGTCAACACAGATACGCAGTATTTT.

On this clonotype: Germline and junction disagree at one end, which may indicate a read error. The V gene is TRBV6-2 or TRBV6-3, the J gene TRBJ2-7; TRBD2 is a possible D gene (6 bases). CDR1 is MNHEY, CDR2 SVGEGT, per germline. The CDR3 length is 14 residues. CDR3 nucleotides: TGTGCCAGCAGGACAATTAGCGGCCCCTATGAGCAGTACTTC. Translated, it gives CASRTISGPYEQYF.

To note about this clonotype: This could be a read error, since a much larger clone is one nucleotide away. The CDR3 nucleotides read TGTGCCAGCAGGCGGACTAGCGGGGACCAGGCCCAGTACTTC. Protein product: CASRRTSGDQAQYF. The chain is built from TRBV7-9 and TRBJ2-5, with 12 bases identical to TRBD2. The V segment lost 6 bases and the J segment 9 bases; nucleotides outside the gene matches: 8. The length of the CDR3 is 14 residues. The V gene's germline CDR1 is SEHNR and CDR2 FQNEAQ (reference sequence).

As to this clonotype: Compared with germline, one end of the junction differs, possibly owing to a read error. The chain uses TRBV6-2 or TRBV6-3 and TRBJ1-5, with 9 bases that match TRBD1. The CDR3 sequence is 15 residues long. Germline CDR1 and CDR2: MNHEY and SVGEGT. CDR3 protein: CASRTIGTGNQPHHF. Written as DNA, the CDR3 is TGTGCCAGCAGGACCATCGGGACAGGGAATCAGCCCCACCATTTT.

This clonotype was detected once. This CDR3 fails to terminate in the conserved phenylalanine or tryptophan, so it likely reflects a read error. No DNA is shown, since the ends of the CDR3 on it are uncertain; the CDR3 is the one TCRdb lists. The chain joins TRBV11-3 to TRBJ2-7; the table names TRBD1, a call not compared with the DNA. Inclusive of both ends, the CDR3 amounts to 12 amino acids. Germline CDR1 is SGHNT and CDR2 is YENEEA. CDR3 region: CASSVEGHEHYL.

This clonotype showed up many times. A much larger clone is a single base away; this may be a read error. The conserved phenylalanine or tryptophan is not found at the CDR3 terminus, so this likely reflects a read error. V and J are TRBV6-2 or TRBV6-3 and TRBJ2-1, with D uncertain. Germline CDR1 reads MNHEY; CDR2 reads SVGEGT. The length of the CDR3 is 11 residues. V was cut by 0 bases and J by 8 bases, with 2 bases left in between. CDR3 nucleotide sequence: TGTGCCAGCAGTTACTCGGATGAGCAGTTCCTC. It specifies CASSYSDEQFL.

Regarding this clonotype: The junction and the germline gene differ at one end; a read error may be behind it. This sequence joins TRBV12-3 or TRBV12-4 and TRBJ2-2; TRBD1 aligns across 8 bases. This CDR3 contains 15 residues. This chain's CDR3 is CARSRDRLNTGELFF. DNA of the CDR3: TGTGCCAGGAGCCGGGACAGGCTGAACACTGGGGAGCTGTTTTTT.

In the case of this clonotype: With a much larger clone just one base away, this may be a read error. This sequence joins TRBV28 and TRBJ2-3; 7 bases line up with TRBD2. Per the germline V gene, CDR1 is MDHEN and CDR2 is SYDVKM. The CDR3 sequence is 14 residues long. This CDR3 is CASSPGGSTDRQYF. In DNA, the CDR3 is TGTGCCAGCAGTCCCGGGGGGTCGACAGATAGGCAGTATTTT.

As concerns this clonotype: The junction departs from germline at one end; a sequencing error may be responsible. The chain carries TRBV6-1 and TRBJ1-5; D is unresolved. CDR3 length: 17 amino acids. The V gene's germline CDR1 is MNHNS and CDR2 SASEGT. The CDR3 loop reads CASNRARERTPHQSQHF. Here the CDR3 DNA reads TGCGCCAGCAACCGGGCCCGGGAAAGAACCCCTCATCAGTCCCAGCATTTT.

Ten or more counts support this clonotype. The chain couples TRBV6-1 to TRBJ1-1, with 8 bases identical to TRBD1. J lost 4 bases, V lost 7 bases, and 5 bases had no gene match. CDR1 is MNHNS, CDR2 SASEGT, per germline. There are 13 residues in the CDR3. CDR3 region: CASNYRGTTEAFF. The DNA for the CDR3 is TGTGCCAGCAATTACAGGGGGACCACTGAAGCTTTCTTT.

For this clonotype: The CDR3 does not end in the conserved phenylalanine or tryptophan, so this is likely a read error. J is TRBJ2-7 and V is TRBV6-2 or TRBV6-3; D assignment may be TRBD1 or TRBD2 (5 bases each). Germline-derived CDR1 and CDR2 are MNHEY and SVGEGT. The length of the CDR3 is 14 residues. V was shortened by 6 bases and J by 4 bases, with 16 bases between the two germline ends. CDR3 residues: CASSIGRGPYEQYS. In DNA form, the CDR3 reads TGTGCCAGCAGCATAGGACGGGGACCTTACGAGCAGTACTCC.

The chain is built from TRBV6-6 and TRBJ1-2; D not resolved. This CDR3 has 14 residues. The germline gives CDR1 MNHNY, CDR2 SVGAGI (reference sequence). Trimming took off 7 bases at V and 2 bases at J, with 14 bases between the two ends. The CDR3 nucleotides read TGTGCCAGCAATCAAAGGCAGGCCAACTATGGCTACACCTTC. Translating it yields CASNQRQANYGYTF.